Detailed here is one TCR beta chain. Its antigen is unidentified. This record comes from a study of yellow fever vaccine responses in identical twins. Overall study findings and caveats: On the reported evidence, twins' vaccine T cell responses seemed partly convergent and partly personalized.

One entry per CDR3 protein results from TCRdb running MiXCR on the RT-PCR reads. The sample lists tens of thousands of distinct CDR3 sequences, 50% to 75% occurring once. Germline V gene lookup returns CDR1 LGHDT and CDR2 YNNKEL (reference sequence). Between the trimmed V and J ends, which lost 4 bases and 5 bases, there was a span of 5 bases. The CDR3 covers 12 residues. The sequencing here drew on T cells from blood (PBMCs), unsorted or a sorted subset (not recorded which), taken before or after yellow fever vaccination (not recorded which). V is TRBV3-1 and J is TRBJ2-2; D remains unclear. The receptor comes from a woman between 18 and 29 years old who received the yellow fever vaccine. As DNA, the CDR3 is TGTGCCAGCAGCCTTCTAACCGGGGAGCTGTTTTTT. As protein: CASSLLTGELFF.